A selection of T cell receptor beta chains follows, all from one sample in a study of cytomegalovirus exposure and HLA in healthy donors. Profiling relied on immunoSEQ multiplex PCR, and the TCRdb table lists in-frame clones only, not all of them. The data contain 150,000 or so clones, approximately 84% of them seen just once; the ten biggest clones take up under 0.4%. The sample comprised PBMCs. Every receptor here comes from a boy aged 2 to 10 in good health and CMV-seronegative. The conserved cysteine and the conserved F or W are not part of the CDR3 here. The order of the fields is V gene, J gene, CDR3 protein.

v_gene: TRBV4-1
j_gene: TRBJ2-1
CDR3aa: ASSQGASSYNEQF

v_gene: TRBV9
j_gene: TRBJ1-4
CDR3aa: ASSGYRGGNEKLF

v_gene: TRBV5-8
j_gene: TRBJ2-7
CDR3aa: ASSLDRALYEQY

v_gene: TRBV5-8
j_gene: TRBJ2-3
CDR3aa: ASNLGLTFTDTQY

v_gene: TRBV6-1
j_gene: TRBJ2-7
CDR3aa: ASIKPSSYEQY

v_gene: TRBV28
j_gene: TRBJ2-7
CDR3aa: ASSFTGGTYEQY

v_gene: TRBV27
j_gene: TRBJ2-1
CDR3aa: ASSLLENIRNEQF

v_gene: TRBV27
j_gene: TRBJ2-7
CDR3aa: ASSLSGLDRVYEQY

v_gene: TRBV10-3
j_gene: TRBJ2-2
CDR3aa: AARQGGDTGELF

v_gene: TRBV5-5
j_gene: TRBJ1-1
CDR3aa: ASSPNRGRGTEAF

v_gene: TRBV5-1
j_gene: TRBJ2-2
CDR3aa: ASALDRAAGTGELF

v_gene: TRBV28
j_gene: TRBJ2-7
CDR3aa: ASSLLTATSYEQY

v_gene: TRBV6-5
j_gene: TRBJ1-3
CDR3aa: ASSSRTSSGNTIY

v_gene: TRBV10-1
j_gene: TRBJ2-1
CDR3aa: ASSEERAGGFNEQF